The source of this T cell receptor (beta chain) is a study of cytomegalovirus exposure and HLA in healthy donors. Study findings and constraints: A later analysis revealed that TCR association rates differed between HLA loci, peaking at DRB1 and bottoming out at HLA-C.

As regards this clone: Its specificity is not known.

The CDR3 runs to 15 residues. Trimming pared 4 bases from V and 2 bases from J, leaving 14 bases between. Looked up from germline, CDR1 is ENHRY and CDR2 is SYGVKD. PCR employed 60 Vbeta and 13 Jbeta primers. The table came from immunoSEQ multiplex PCR; TCRdb's copy has only in-frame clones and leaves some out. The sample table sets out 65,000 to 90,000 clones. The donors were healthy bone marrow donors. This clonotype was obtained from a middle-aged man in good health and CMV-seronegative. Source material: PBMCs. J is TRBJ2-5 and V is TRBV10-3, with D possibly being TRBD1 (6 bases). The CDR3 loop is CAISGDTGLQETQYF. CDR3 nucleotide sequence: TGTGCCATCAGTGGAGATACAGGGCTACAAGAGACCCAGTACTTC.